This TCR beta chain was identified during a study of OX40 agonist ivuxolimab in advanced cancers. On the study more broadly: The drug used for patients, ivuxolimab, was an agonistic anti-OX40 (CD134) antibody.

People who had autoimmune disease history or systemic immunosuppression were excluded. About this clone: The antigen is unknown.

V trimming: 6 bases; J trimming: 3 bases; junction bases outside the gene matches: 4. Germline assignment: CDR1 GTSNPN and CDR2 SVGIG (reference sequence). The CDR3 is 12 amino acids. Notes on the study in general: Some of the nonresponding patients also showed low levels of normalized T-cell clonal expansion. CD4+ and CD8+ blood T cells expanded clonally by week 6 at 0.1 to 3.0 mg/kg.

TCRdb's copy holds only in-frame clones and misses some; the assay was immunoSEQ multiplex PCR. The table has 80,000 to 90,000 clones, about 88% seen once. The V gene is TRBV30, the J gene TRBJ1-2, with TRBD1 identical over 7 bases. This receptor was obtained from an adult with an advanced solid tumor such as melanoma, head and neck, liver or kidney cancer. The sample was CD4+ or CD8+ T cells sorted from blood, taken in a trial of the OX40 agonist ivuxolimab. The CDR3 region has the DNA TGTGCCTGTCCCGACAGGGACTATGGCTACACCTTC. Encoded protein: CACPDRDYGYTF.